What follows are 18 T cell receptor beta chains derived from one specimen sequenced in a study of cytomegalovirus exposure and HLA in healthy donors (dated by TCRdb to between 2016 and 2019). Library preparation was by the immunoSEQ multiplex PCR assay. A mixture of 60 forward primers for TCR Vbeta segments and 13 reverse primers for TCR Jbeta segments was used in the multiplex PCR. The table was pulled from immuneACCESS by TCRdb, which kept in-frame rearrangements only. Such tables lose some clones; where checked, under half of the loss comes from unresolved V genes, and the rest has no known cause. This sample has more than 110,000 clones in its table, and roughly 70% of those were observed once. The leading ten clones occupy over 6% of the sample. Sequencing was performed on PBMCs. These TCRs come from a man under 40 in good health and CMV-seronegative.

The gene calls are TRBV19 and TRBJ1-2; no clear D. Trimming took off 7 bases at V and 2 bases at J, with 11 bases between the two ends. The CDR3 is made up of 13 amino acids. The V gene's germline CDR1 is LNHDA and CDR2 SQIVND (reference sequence). In nucleotides, the CDR3 is TGTGCCAGTACGGAGGTTTTGAACTATGGCTACACCTTC. As protein: CASTEVLNYGYTF.

The chain couples TRBV28 to TRBJ2-7, with TRBD2 matching over 10 bases. This CDR3 comprises 13 residues. With V trimmed by 6 bases and J by 8 bases, 7 bases remained unmatched. CDR1 and CDR2 (germline): MDHEN, SYDVKM. Here the CDR3 reads CASRGLAVRKQYF. CDR3 bases: TGTGCCAGCAGAGGACTAGCGGTACGAAAGCAGTACTTC.

The chain has TRBV4-1 and TRBJ1-1; TRBD1 aligns across 7 bases. Germline CDR1 MGHRA, CDR2 YSYEKL. Unmatched junction bases numbered 10, after V lost 3 bases and J lost 3 bases. The CDR3 consists of 16 residues. The CDR3 protein is CASSHGKAQGDTEAFF. The CDR3 coding sequence is TGCGCCAGCAGCCATGGGAAAGCGCAGGGGGACACTGAAGCTTTCTTT.

The chain carries TRBV7-2 and TRBJ1-1; D is ambiguous. Trimming stripped 1 base from V and 6 bases from J, with 12 bases between. The CDR3 covers 14 residues. Germline CDR1 SGHTA, CDR2 FQGNSA. CDR3 sequence reads: CASSLDSGSPEAFF. CDR3 in DNA: TGTGCCAGCAGCTTAGACTCAGGTTCACCTGAAGCTTTCTTT.

This clone showed up just a few times. The gene calls are TRBV6-5 and TRBJ1-1, with 8 bases fitting TRBD1. Germline V lookup: CDR1 MNHEY, CDR2 SVGAGI. The ends lost 2 bases at V and 10 bases at J; junction bases unmatched: 9. The CDR3 is 14 amino acids. The CDR3 loop is CASSYGTGPSGAFF. Written as DNA, the CDR3 is TGTGCCAGCAGTTACGGGACAGGCCCCTCGGGAGCTTTCTTT.

Only one count was recorded for this clone. The chain employs TRBV5-1 and TRBJ2-5; the D gene is possibly TRBD1 (5 bases). Trimming took off 4 bases at V and 2 bases at J, with 18 bases between the two ends. The CDR3 extends over 16 amino acids. Germline-derived CDR1 and CDR2 are SGHRS and YFSETQ. Here the CDR3 DNA reads TGCGCCAGCAGCCGCAACAACAGGATTGAGCAAGAGACCCAGTACTTC. It yields the protein CASSRNNRIEQETQYF.

The V and J genes are TRBV30 and TRBJ1-2, with 8 bases fitting TRBD1. The germline gives CDR1 GTSNPN, CDR2 SVGIG (reference sequence). This CDR3 contains 12 residues. J lost 7 bases, V lost 5 bases, and 6 bases had no gene match. The CDR3 DNA follows: TGTGCCTGGGATGGGACAGGTATTGGCTACACCTTC. Encoded protein: CAWDGTGIGYTF.

This sequence joins TRBV11-2 and TRBJ1-5; 7 nucleotides agree with TRBD1. Germline V gene lookup returns CDR1 SGHAT and CDR2 FQNNGV. The CDR3 sequence is 15 residues long. J was trimmed by 9 bases and V by 0 bases; bases with no gene match: 8. The CDR3, as DNA: TGTGCCAGCAGCTTAGACAGGGGGGTCGGTAGGCCCCAGCATTTT. It specifies CASSLDRGVGRPQHF.

This chain joins TRBV7-6 and TRBJ1-2, with D unclear. CDR3 size: 13 residues. V was trimmed by 8 bases and J by 2 bases, leaving 12 bases between them. Germline lookup yields CDR1 SGHVS and CDR2 FNYEAQ. The CDR3 is CASSRGGNYGYTF. The CDR3, as DNA: TGTGCCAGCTCCCGGGGAGGCAACTATGGCTACACCTTC.

The CDR3 sequence: CASSLVLAGEGYEQYF. In DNA form, the CDR3 reads TGCGCCAGCAGCCTGGTACTAGCGGGAGAGGGCTACGAGCAGTACTTC. The rearrangement uses TRBV5-1 and TRBJ2-5; 11 bases align to TRBD2. The J call could be wrong; TRBJ2-7 is a better fit for the DNA end. The germline V gene has CDR1 SGHRS and CDR2 YFSETQ. The CDR3 extends over 16 amino acids.

There are a few counts of this clone. The rearrangement links TRBV5-1 to TRBJ1-1; no definite D call. Germline CDR1 and CDR2: SGHRS and YFSETQ. V was clipped by 0 bases and J by 1 base, with 7 bases between them. This CDR3 is built from 14 residues. The CDR3 DNA reads as TGCGCCAGCAGCTTGGTTAGAGGGAACACTGAAGCTTTCTTT. Amino acid sequence: CASSLVRGNTEAFF.

CDR3 protein: CASRSSEREASSYEQYF. CDR3 nucleotides: TGTGCAAGTCGCTCCTCCGAGCGGGAGGCCAGCTCCTACGAGCAGTACTTC. This chain uses TRBV12-2 with TRBJ2-7; the D segment call TRBD2 is taken from the table without a DNA check. TRBV12-2 is designated a pseudogene. The CDR3 totals 17 residues.

V usage is TRBV6-6 and J usage is TRBJ2-1; 9 bases align to TRBD2. V shed 5 bases, J shed 6 bases, and the junction held 8 bases outside the gene matches. The CDR3 is made up of 15 amino acids. Germline V lookup: CDR1 MNHNY, CDR2 SVGAGI (reference sequence). The CDR3 bases are TGTGCCAGCAGTGGGGTAGCGGGAGCGCTCAATGAGCAGTTCTTC. The encoded protein is CASSGVAGALNEQFF.

The V and J genes are TRBV27 and TRBJ2-2, with D tentatively TRBD2 (5 bases). Germline V gene data show CDR1 as MNHEY and CDR2 as SMNVEV (reference sequence). The CDR3 length is 16 residues. Deletions cut 4 bases from V and 5 bases from J, with 17 bases between. The chain's CDR3 is CASSSIGGGRTGELFF. DNA for the CDR3: TGTGCCAGCAGTTCAATAGGAGGTGGCCGGACCGGGGAGCTGTTTTTT.

The chain links TRBV4-1 to TRBJ1-5; 9 bases line up with TRBD1. V trimming: 0 bases; J trimming: 5 bases; junction bases outside the gene matches: 8. Germline-derived CDR1 and CDR2 are MGHRA and YSYEKL. This CDR3 is built from 17 residues. The CDR3 DNA sequence: TGCGCCAGCAGCCAAGAGCCGGGACAGGGCCTTTATCAGCCCCAGCATTTT. Encoded protein: CASSQEPGQGLYQPQHF.

The gene calls are TRBV10-2 and TRBJ2-2; 7 bases align to TRBD2. CDR3 length equals 14 residues. V gave up 5 bases and J gave up 3 bases; unmatched junction bases: 3. Germline V gives CDR1 WSHSY, CDR2 SAAADI. The CDR3 bases are TGCGCCAGCAGTTCTCGGGGGGACACCGGGGAGCTGTTTTTT. Translated: CASSSRGDTGELFF.

J is TRBJ1-2 and V is TRBV19; 8 positions agree with TRBD1. CDR1 and CDR2 (germline): LNHDA, SQIVND (reference sequence). This CDR3 region has 13 residues. Trimming removed 8 bases from V and 8 bases from J; junction bases left unmatched: 10. The CDR3 is CASHGQGIGGYTF. The CDR3 DNA is TGTGCCAGTCACGGACAGGGAATAGGAGGCTACACCTTC.

This clone occurred a few times. An end of the junction does not agree with germline; a read error may underlie this. The chain has TRBV5-6 and TRBJ2-6, with D possibly being TRBD1 (5 bases). Looked up from germline, CDR1 is SGHDT and CDR2 is YYEEEE. The CDR3 extends over 16 amino acids. CDR3 in amino acids: CASSLLTDSGANGLTF. In DNA, the CDR3 is TGTGCCAGCAGCCTGCTGACAGACTCTGGGGCCAACGGCCTGACTTTC.